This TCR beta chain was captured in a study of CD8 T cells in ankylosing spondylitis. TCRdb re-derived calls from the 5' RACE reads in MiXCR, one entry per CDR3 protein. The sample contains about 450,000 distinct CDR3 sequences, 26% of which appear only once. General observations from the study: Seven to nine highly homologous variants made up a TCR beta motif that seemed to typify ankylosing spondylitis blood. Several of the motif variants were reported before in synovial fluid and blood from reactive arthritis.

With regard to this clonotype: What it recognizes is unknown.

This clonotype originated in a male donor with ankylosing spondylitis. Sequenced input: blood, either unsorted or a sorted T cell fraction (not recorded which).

CDR3 coding DNA: TGTGCCAGCAGCTTAGGCCGAGGGAACCAAGAGACCCAGTACTTC. It encodes CASSLGRGNQETQYF. The chain uses TRBV7-9 and TRBJ2-5, with D possibly matching TRBD2 (5 bases). V was shortened by 1 base and J by 0 bases, with 9 bases between the two germline ends. CDR1 is SEHNR and CDR2 is FQNEAQ in the germline V gene (reference sequence). This CDR3 comprises 15 residues.